Listed below are T cell receptor beta chains from one sample, sequenced in a study of T cell responses to AZD1222 COVID-19 vaccine. Measured with immunoSEQ multiplex PCR; TCRdb has only the in-frame clones, and not every one. The sample contains 150,000 to 200,000 clones, less than 95% of which appear only once. The sequenced sample was peripheral blood, obtained on day 0 of AZD1222 vaccination. The receptors come from an adult in good health. CDR3s include the opening cysteine and the closing phenylalanine or tryptophan. A D gene is named only where the DNA matches it firmly. Clone size is given for some rows only: seen once, a few or many times, or a class if the clone is expanded.

clone size,J gene,D gene,V gene,CDR3 DNA,CDR3 protein
NA,TRBJ1-4,NA,TRBV10-3,TGTGCCATCAGTGAGTCTGCTCAGGCCCGAAATGAAAAACTGTTTTTT,CAISESAQARNEKLFF
NA,TRBJ2-7,NA,TRBV7-6,TGTGCCAGCAGCTTAGGTCAGGGACGGTCCTACGAGCAGTACTTC,CASSLGQGRSYEQYF
NA,TRBJ2-2,NA,TRBV4-1,TGCGCCAGCAGCCATGCAGCGAACACCGGGGAGCTGTTTTTT,CASSHAANTGELFF
NA,TRBJ2-1,TRBD2,TRBV11-2,TGTGCCAGCAGCTTAGATAGGCTAGCGGGATTAAGGAATGAGCAGTTCTTC,CASSLDRLAGLRNEQFF
NA,TRBJ1-6,NA,TRBV6-5,TGTGCCAGCAGTCGGTATGTGGGCTATAATTCACCCCTCCACTTT,CASSRYVGYNSPLHF
few,TRBJ1-6,NA,TRBV4-3,TGCGCCAGCAGCCAGGGAAGTAATTCACCCCTCCACTTT,CASSQGSNSPLHF
NA,TRBJ1-2,NA,TRBV23-1,TGCGCCAGCAGTCAATACCCGGGACCGAGCCTCTATGGCTACACCTTC,CASSQYPGPSLYGYTF
NA,TRBJ2-3,TRBD2,TRBV15,TGTGCCACCAGCAGAGATCGGGGCGGGGGGAGCACAGATACGCAGTATTTT,CATSRDRGGGSTDTQYF
NA,TRBJ1-1,NA,TRBV4-2,TGTGCCAGCAGCCAAGGTCGGGGGGCGAACACTGAAGCTTTCTTT,CASSQGRGANTEAFF
NA,TRBJ1-2,NA,TRBV14,TGTGCCAGCAGCCAAGATAGCGGGACTCTATATGGCTACACCTTC,CASSQDSGTLYGYTF
NA,TRBJ1-2,TRBD1,TRBV19,TGTGCCAGTAGTACCTCGACAGGGGACTATGGCTACACCTTC,CASSTSTGDYGYTF
NA,TRBJ1-1,NA,TRBV6-2/TRBV6-3,TGTGCCAGCAGTTACGGGGGGGCGAGCACTGAAGCTTTCTTT,CASSYGGASTEAFF
few,TRBJ1-1,TRBD1,TRBV16,TGTGCCAGCAGCCAAGACAGGGGTACTGAAGCTTTCTTT,CASSQDRGTEAFF
NA,TRBJ1-1,NA,TRBV30,TGTGCCTGGAGCCCCGGGGGTAGCGGGAACACTGAAGCTTTCTTT,CAWSPGGSGNTEAFF
NA,TRBJ1-2,NA,TRBV5-4,TGTGCCAGCAGCCCGGGGTTCGGGCGGGGAGGCTACACCTTC,CASSPGFGRGGYTF
NA,TRBJ2-7,NA,TRBV7-6,TGTGCCAGCAGCCCGGAACTGATTAGCGAGCAGTACTTC,CASSPELISEQYF
NA,TRBJ2-2,NA,TRBV13,TGTGCCAGCAGACCGAACACCGGGGAGCTGTTTTTT,CASRPNTGELFF